One sample yielded the 5 T cell receptor beta chains listed below, sequenced in a study of blood T cells in healthy people across ages. Through a sample-barcoded 5' primer and a J-beta primer mix, a second PCR was run for about 6 to 11 cycles. TCRdb analysed the 5' RACE reads with MiXCR anew, one entry per CDR3 protein. The sample has about 730,000 distinct CDR3 sequences, roughly 43% seen once. Sequenced material: blood. The receptors derive from a woman aged 55-75 years in good health.

The chain has TRBV6-6 and TRBJ1-4, with TRBD1 matching 7 bases. Germline V gives CDR1 MNHNY, CDR2 SVGAGI (reference sequence). Trimming at V came to 4 bases and at J to 4 bases, leaving 9 bases not matched to a gene. The length of the CDR3 is 16 residues. As DNA, the CDR3 is TGTGCCAGCAGTTTTATTGACAGGGATCTTAATGAAAAACTGTTTTTT. Translated, it gives CASSFIDRDLNEKLFF.

Of note for this clonotype: A much more abundant neighbour one base away suggests this may be a read error. This chain links TRBV29-1 with TRBJ2-7; 12 bases map to TRBD2. Trimming took 1 base from V and 5 from J; bases not matched to a gene: 3. Germline V gene sequence: CDR1 SQVTM, CDR2 ANQGSEA. CDR3 length: 14 residues. The CDR3 region is CSVEASGRANEQYF. CDR3 DNA sequence: TGCAGCGTTGAAGCTAGCGGGAGGGCCAACGAGCAGTACTTC.

The rearrangement joins TRBV20-1 to TRBJ2-3, with TRBD1 matching over 7 bases. V shed 6 bases and J 4 bases; nucleotides not matched to a gene: 16. Germline V CDR1 and CDR2: DFQATT, SNEGSKA (reference sequence). CDR3 size: 16 residues. CDR3 nucleotides: TGCAGTGCCGAGGACCTGACAGGGAATCCCCCAGATACGCAGTATTTT. This codes for CSAEDLTGNPPDTQYF.

This clonotype showed up just a few times. The V and J genes are TRBV28 and TRBJ2-5; a weak D match, TRBD1 (5 bases). Germline assignment: CDR1 MDHEN and CDR2 SYDVKM. Trimming cost V 3 bases and J 1 base, with 15 bases left between them. The CDR3 is made up of 16 amino acids. The DNA for the CDR3 is TGTGCCAGCAGTTTTCCTAAGGGGCATCCCCAAGAGACCCAGTACTTC. Amino acid sequence: CASSFPKGHPQETQYF. Using reference TRBV28 and TRBJ2-5 for the parts outside the CDR3, the full variable domain is DVKVTQSSRYLVKRTGEKVFLECVQDMDHENMFWYRQDPGLGLRLIYFSYDVKMKEKGDIPEGYSVSREKKERFSLILESASTNQTSMYLCASSFPKGHPQETQYFGPGTRLLVL.

This clonotype was seen once. The chain couples TRBV7-2 to TRBJ2-5; 15 bases are shared with TRBD2. The J call is in doubt because the DNA end fits TRBJ2-1 better. Germline CDR1 is SGHTA and CDR2 is FQGNSA. CDR3 length: 17 amino acids. The CDR3 coding sequence is TGTGCCAGCAGCAGAGGACTAGCGGGAGGGGAGCAAGAGACCCAGTTCTTC. Its protein is CASSRGLAGGEQETQFF.